The clone carrying this T cell receptor beta chain was picked up a small number of times. Unsorted libraries used 2 million PBMCs kept at -80 degrees C. The data derive from a study of neurological immune-mediated disorders. MiXCR, applied by TCRdb to the 5' RACE reads, yields one record per CDR3 protein. The table has about 32,000 distinct CDR3 sequences, approximately 4.2% seen once; the top ten hold 2% to 2.5%. Germline lookup yields CDR1 MNHNY and CDR2 SVGAGI (reference sequence). The length of the CDR3 is 13 residues. Between the trimmed V and J ends, which lost 6 bases and 1 base, there was a span of 10 bases.

The sequence was obtained from a man aged 25 to 40 with multiple sclerosis. The sequenced sample consisted of PBMCs. This chain connects TRBV6-6 to TRBJ2-7; D remains ambiguous. DNA of the CDR3: TGTGCCAGCAGCCAAACTGATTCCTACGAGCAGTACTTC. Encoded protein: CASSQTDSYEQYF.